One sample yielded the 15 T cell receptor beta chains listed below, sequenced in a study of blood T cell repertoires in COVID-19. The protocol was immunoSEQ multiplex PCR, while the TCRdb copy is restricted to in-frame clones and leaves out a portion. This sample yields about 240,000 clones, of which about four fifths are seen a single time; over 7.5% belongs to the top ten. The sample was peripheral blood. All receptors come from a woman of 80 years or more with acute or convalescent COVID-19.

The CDR3 DNA follows: TGCGCCAGCAGCTCGTCCTCAGGGGTATCTTGGTATAATTCACCCCTCCACTTT. It encodes CASSSSSGVSWYNSPLHF. The chain combines TRBV5-1 with TRBJ1-6, with D perhaps TRBD1 (6 bases). V shed 3 bases and J shed 4 bases, with 20 bases lying between them. The CDR3 extends over 18 amino acids. Germline assignment: CDR1 SGHRS and CDR2 YFSETQ.

The CDR3 bases are TGTGCCAGCAGTACAGCCCCTATGAACACTGAAGCTTTCTTT. This gives the protein CASSTAPMNTEAFF. The chain joins TRBV6-6 to TRBJ1-1; D not resolved. Germline CDR1 reads MNHNY; CDR2 reads SVGAGI (reference sequence). With 5 bases removed from V and 0 bases from J, the gap between germline ends came to 10 bases. The length of the CDR3 is 14 residues.

This chain uses TRBV28 with TRBJ1-6, with D tentatively TRBD1 (5 bases). CDR3 length: 16 residues. Deletions cut 6 bases from V and 4 bases from J, with 16 bases between. Germline CDR1 MDHEN, CDR2 SYDVKM. The CDR3 bases are TGTGCCAGCAGGGGAGGGGTGTTCTTGTATAATTCACCCCTCCACTTT. Translation: CASRGGVFLYNSPLHF.

This sequence joins TRBV19 and TRBJ1-6; TRBD1 agrees at 8 bases. The CDR3 length is 18 residues. V lost 4 bases to trimming and J lost 1 base; unmatched junction nucleotides: 9. From germline, CDR1 is LNHDA and CDR2 SQIVND (reference sequence). DNA of the CDR3: TGTGCCAGTAGTACCTATCGACAGGGGTTGTCCTATAATTCACCCCTCCACTTT. Translated, it gives CASSTYRQGLSYNSPLHF.

The chain has TRBV5-5 and TRBJ2-1; 14 positions match TRBD2. In germline, CDR1 is SGHKS, CDR2 YYEKEE (reference sequence). Trimming took 4 bases from V and 8 from J; bases not matched to a gene: 17. The CDR3 sequence is 19 residues long. CDR3 loop: CASSRRLAGGPIPWDEQFF. CDR3 sequence (DNA): TGTGCCAGCAGCCGCCGACTAGCGGGGGGGCCGATCCCCTGGGATGAGCAGTTCTTC.

The genes are TRBV19 and TRBJ2-3, with TRBD1 matching 9 bases. The CDR3 runs 16 residues. With V trimmed by 5 bases and J by 4 bases, 10 bases remained unmatched. The germline V gene has CDR1 LNHDA and CDR2 SQIVND (reference sequence). The CDR3, as DNA: TGTGCCAGTAGTTCACCGGGACAGGGCTTCCCAGATACGCAGTATTTT. It is translated as CASSSPGQGFPDTQYF.

This chain joins TRBV19 and TRBJ1-4; 8 bases align to TRBD1. V lost 6 bases and J lost 7; bases outside the gene matches: 13. CDR3 size: 16 residues. CDR1 is LNHDA, CDR2 SQIVND, per germline (reference sequence). The DNA for the CDR3 is TGTGCCAGTAGCCTCTACCCCGGACAGGGCTCTGAAAAACTGTTTTTT. Amino acids: CASSLYPGQGSEKLFF.

The V and J genes are TRBV5-4 and TRBJ2-2; TRBD2 might be the D (5 bases). The CDR3 length is 13 residues. V gave up 0 bases and J gave up 7 bases, with 7 bases separating them. The germline CDR1 and CDR2 sequences are SGHNT and YYREEE (reference sequence). The CDR3: CASSLAGIGELFF. CDR3 coding DNA: TGTGCCAGCAGCTTGGCGGGGATCGGGGAGCTGTTTTTT.

The V gene is TRBV7-9, the J gene TRBJ2-2; a possible D gene is TRBD1 (5 bases). Trimming pared 8 bases from V and 3 bases from J, leaving 7 bases between. Germline V gene data show CDR1 as SEHNR and CDR2 as FQNEAQ (reference sequence). This CDR3 is 12 amino acids long. CDR3 DNA sequence: TGTGCCAGCGACAGTTACACCGGGGAGCTGTTTTTT. Residues: CASDSYTGELFF.

In DNA form, the CDR3 reads TGTGCCAGCAGTGGGACTAGGAGCTCTGGGGCCAACGTCCTGACTTTC. Translating it yields CASSGTRSSGANVLTF. The J gene is TRBJ2-6, the V gene TRBV6-1; 7 bases line up with TRBD2. Per germline, CDR1 MNHNS and CDR2 SASEGT. This CDR3 is built from 16 residues. V lost 4 bases, J lost 0 bases, and 3 bases stayed unmatched.

The rearrangement uses TRBV5-1 and TRBJ1-6, with a possible D match to TRBD1 (6 bases). Germline V gene data show CDR1 as SGHRS and CDR2 as YFSETQ. The CDR3 length is 14 residues. With 0 bases removed from V and 7 bases from J, the gap between germline ends came to 8 bases. The CDR3 region is CASSLGDTNSPLHF. CDR3 sequence (DNA): TGCGCCAGCAGCTTGGGGGACACGAATTCACCCCTCCACTTT.

The chain combines TRBV9 with TRBJ2-2, with 8 bases lining up with TRBD1. Germline CDR1 and CDR2: SGDLS and YYNGEE. Trimming removed 7 bases from V and 6 bases from J; junction bases left unmatched: 8. This CDR3 has 14 amino acids. DNA of the CDR3: TGTGCCAGCGCTCCAGGGGGCGCATCCGGGGAGCTGTTTTTT. It translates to CASAPGGASGELFF.

The chain combines TRBV5-1 with TRBJ1-6; D might be TRBD1 (6 bases). The CDR3 is 15 residues long. Per the germline V gene, CDR1 is SGHRS and CDR2 is YFSETQ. V lost 7 bases, J lost 0 bases, and 11 bases lay in between. The CDR3 spells CASRTVSSYNSPLHF. As DNA, the CDR3 is TGCGCCAGCCGGACAGTGAGCTCCTATAATTCACCCCTCCACTTT.

This clone came up a few times. The V and J genes are TRBV3-1 (or the pseudogene TRBV3-2) and TRBJ1-1; the D gene is possibly TRBD1 (5 bases). The germline gives CDR1 LGHDT, CDR2 YNNKEL (reference sequence). Trimming pared 0 bases from V and 1 base from J, leaving 9 bases between. This CDR3 region has 15 residues. The CDR3, as DNA: TGTGCCAGCAGCCAAGATTGGCAGGGGAACACTGAAGCTTTCTTT. Its protein is CASSQDWQGNTEAFF.

V is TRBV5-1 and J is TRBJ1-2, with 7 nucleotides matching TRBD1. There are 15 residues in the CDR3. V shed 0 bases and J 8 bases; nucleotides not matched to a gene: 10. Germline V gene lookup returns CDR1 SGHRS and CDR2 YFSETQ. The CDR3 DNA sequence: TGCGCCAGCAGCTTGGGTAATAACAGGGGATCCGGCTACACCTTC. Its protein is CASSLGNNRGSGYTF.